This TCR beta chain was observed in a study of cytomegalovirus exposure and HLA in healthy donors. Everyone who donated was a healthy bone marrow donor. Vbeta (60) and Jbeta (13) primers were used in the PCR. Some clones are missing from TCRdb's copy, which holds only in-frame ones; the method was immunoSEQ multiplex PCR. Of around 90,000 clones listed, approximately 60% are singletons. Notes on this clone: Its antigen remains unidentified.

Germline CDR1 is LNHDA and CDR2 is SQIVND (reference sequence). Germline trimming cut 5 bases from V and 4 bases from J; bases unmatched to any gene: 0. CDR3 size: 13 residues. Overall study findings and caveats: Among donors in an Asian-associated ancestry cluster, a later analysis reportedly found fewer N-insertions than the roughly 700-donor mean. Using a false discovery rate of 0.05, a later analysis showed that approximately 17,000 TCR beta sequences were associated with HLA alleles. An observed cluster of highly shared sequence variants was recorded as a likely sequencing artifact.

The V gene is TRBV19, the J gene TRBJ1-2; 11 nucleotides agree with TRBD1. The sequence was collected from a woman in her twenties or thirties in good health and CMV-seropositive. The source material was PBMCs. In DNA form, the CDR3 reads TGTGCCAGTAGTGGGACAGGGGGCTATGGCTACACCTTC. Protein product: CASSGTGGYGYTF.